This T cell receptor beta chain was captured in a study of T cells in Graves' hyperthyroidism and ophthalmopathy. Per germline, CDR1 MNHEY and CDR2 SVGAGI. Trimming shortened V by 5 bases and J by 7 bases, and 14 bases separated the two germline ends. This CDR3 comprises 13 residues. This clonotype came up many times. Its antigen is undetermined. Study results and caveats: A model built on 13 V-J features separated ophthalmopathy from stable hyperthyroidism. The majority of expanded thyroid clonotypes above 0.001 also appeared in blood.

TCR beta CDR3 region amplification was performed from RNA transcripts. With the HTBI primer set, the TCR CDR3 went through a first round of RT-PCR. TCRdb processed the multiplex PCR reads anew with MiXCR; each CDR3 protein has one entry. The table has around 660,000 distinct CDR3 sequences, 45% seen once. The study left out patients who had uncontrolled infection, other autoimmune disease, pregnancy or lactation. For the diagnoses, clinical symptoms, serum thyroxine and TRAb, thyroid ultrasound and orbital computed tomography were used. The rearrangement uses TRBV6-5 and TRBJ2-5; D uncertain. Sequenced material: peripheral blood or thyroid tissue (not recorded which). The receptor comes from an adult man with Graves' disease, either hyperthyroidism or ophthalmopathy (not recorded which). CDR3 protein: CASSEFPPRTQYF. The CDR3, as DNA: TGTGCCAGCAGTGAGTTCCCCCCGCGGACCCAGTACTTC.